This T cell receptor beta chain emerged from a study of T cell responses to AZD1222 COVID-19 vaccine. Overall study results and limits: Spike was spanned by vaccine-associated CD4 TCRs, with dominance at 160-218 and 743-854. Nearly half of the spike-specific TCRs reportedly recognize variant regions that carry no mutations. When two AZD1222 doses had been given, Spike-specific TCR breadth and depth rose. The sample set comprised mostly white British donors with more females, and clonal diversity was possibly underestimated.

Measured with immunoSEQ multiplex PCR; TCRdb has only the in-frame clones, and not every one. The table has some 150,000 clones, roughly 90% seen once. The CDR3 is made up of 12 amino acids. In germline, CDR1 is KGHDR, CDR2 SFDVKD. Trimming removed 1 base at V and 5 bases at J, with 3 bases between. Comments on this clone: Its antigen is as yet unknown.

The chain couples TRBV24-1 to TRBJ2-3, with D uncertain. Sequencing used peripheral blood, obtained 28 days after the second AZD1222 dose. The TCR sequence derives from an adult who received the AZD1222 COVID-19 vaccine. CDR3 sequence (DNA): TGTGCCACCAGTGATTTTGTAGATACGCAGTATTTT. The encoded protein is CATSDFVDTQYF.